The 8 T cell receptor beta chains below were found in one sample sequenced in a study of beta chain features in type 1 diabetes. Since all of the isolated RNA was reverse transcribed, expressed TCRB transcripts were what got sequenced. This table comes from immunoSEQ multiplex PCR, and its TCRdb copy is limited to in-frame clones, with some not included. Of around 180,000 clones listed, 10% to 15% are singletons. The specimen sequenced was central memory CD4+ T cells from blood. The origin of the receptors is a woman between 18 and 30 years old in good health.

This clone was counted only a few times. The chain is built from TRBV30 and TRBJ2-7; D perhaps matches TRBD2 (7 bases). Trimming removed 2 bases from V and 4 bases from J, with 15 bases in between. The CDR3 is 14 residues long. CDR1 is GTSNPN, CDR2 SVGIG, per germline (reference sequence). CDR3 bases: TGTGCCTGGAGTAGGGGGGAGGGCGTATACGAGCAGTACTTC. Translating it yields CAWSRGEGVYEQYF.

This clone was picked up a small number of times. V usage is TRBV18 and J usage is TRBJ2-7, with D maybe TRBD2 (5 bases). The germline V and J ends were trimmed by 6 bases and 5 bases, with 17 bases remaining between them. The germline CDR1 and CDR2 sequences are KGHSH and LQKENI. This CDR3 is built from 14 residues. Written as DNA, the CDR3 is TGTGCCAGCTCGCCTCGGACTGACCTGGACGAGCAGTACTTC. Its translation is CASSPRTDLDEQYF. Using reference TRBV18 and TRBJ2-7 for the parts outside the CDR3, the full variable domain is NAGVMQNPRHLVRRRGQEARLRCSPMKGHSHVYWYRQLPEEGLKFMVYLQKENIIDESGMPKERFSAEFPKEGPSILRIQQVVRGDSAAYFCASSPRTDLDEQYFGPGTRLTVT.

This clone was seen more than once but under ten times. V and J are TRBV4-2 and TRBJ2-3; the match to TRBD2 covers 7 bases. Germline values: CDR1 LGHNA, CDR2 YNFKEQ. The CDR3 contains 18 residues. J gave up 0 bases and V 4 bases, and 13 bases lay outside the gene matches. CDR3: CASSPGLGASGSTDTQYF. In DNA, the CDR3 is TGTGCCAGCAGCCCCGGCCTTGGGGCTAGCGGCAGCACAGATACGCAGTATTTT.

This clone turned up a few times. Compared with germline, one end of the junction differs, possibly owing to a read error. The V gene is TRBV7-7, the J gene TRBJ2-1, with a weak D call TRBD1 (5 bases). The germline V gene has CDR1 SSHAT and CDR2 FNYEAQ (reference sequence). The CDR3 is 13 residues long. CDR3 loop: CASSLADSNEQFF. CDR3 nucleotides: TGTGCTAGCAGCTTAGCAGACAGCAATGAGCAGTTCTTC.

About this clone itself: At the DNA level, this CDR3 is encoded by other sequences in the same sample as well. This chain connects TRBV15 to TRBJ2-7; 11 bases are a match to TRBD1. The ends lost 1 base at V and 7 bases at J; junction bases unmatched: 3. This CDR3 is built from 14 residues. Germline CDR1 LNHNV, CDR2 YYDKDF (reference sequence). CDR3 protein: CATSRGGQGGEQYF. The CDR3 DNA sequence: TGTGCCACCAGCAGAGGGGGACAGGGGGGTGAGCAGTACTTC.

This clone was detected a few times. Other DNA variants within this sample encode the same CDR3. The CDR3 loop is CAWSVRGQPQHF. The CDR3 DNA is TGTGCCTGGAGTGTACGAGGGCAGCCCCAGCATTTT. The chain combines TRBV30 with TRBJ1-5, with unresolved D. V was pared by 0 bases and J by 7 bases, with 7 bases between. CDR1 and CDR2 from the germline V gene are GTSNPN and SVGIG (reference sequence). This CDR3 spans 12 amino acids.

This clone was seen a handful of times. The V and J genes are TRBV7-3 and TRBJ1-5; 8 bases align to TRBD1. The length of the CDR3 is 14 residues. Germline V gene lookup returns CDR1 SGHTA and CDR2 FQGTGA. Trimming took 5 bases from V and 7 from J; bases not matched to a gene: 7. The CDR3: CASSPRTGYQPQHF. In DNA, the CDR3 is TGTGCCAGCAGCCCACGGACAGGGTACCAGCCCCAGCATTTT.

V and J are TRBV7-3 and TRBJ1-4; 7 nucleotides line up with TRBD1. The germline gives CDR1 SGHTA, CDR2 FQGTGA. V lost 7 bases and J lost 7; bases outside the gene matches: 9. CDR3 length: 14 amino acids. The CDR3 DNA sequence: TGTGCCAGCAAAAGTGGACAGGCGAGTGAAAAACTGTTTTTT. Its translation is CASKSGQASEKLFF.